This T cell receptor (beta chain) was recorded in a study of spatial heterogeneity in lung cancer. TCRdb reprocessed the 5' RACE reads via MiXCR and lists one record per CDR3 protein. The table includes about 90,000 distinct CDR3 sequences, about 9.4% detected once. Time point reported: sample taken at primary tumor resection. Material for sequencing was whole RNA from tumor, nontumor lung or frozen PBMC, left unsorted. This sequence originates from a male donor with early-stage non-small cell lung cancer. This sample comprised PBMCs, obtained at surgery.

CDR3 in amino acids: CASSTGQGATEQYF. CDR3 nucleotides: TGCGCCAGCAGCACGGGACAGGGGGCGACAGAGCAGTACTTC. The gene calls are TRBV5-1 and TRBJ2-7; 12 nucleotides match TRBD1. Trimming removed 4 bases from V and 7 bases from J; junction bases left unmatched: 6. There are 14 residues in the CDR3. Germline-derived CDR1 and CDR2 are SGHRS and YFSETQ.